This T cell receptor (beta chain) was obtained from a study of human T cells and chemical hapten exposure. Time point denoted: patch test 3, about 24 weeks after DPC sensitization. The treatment was: therapeutic diphenylcyclopropenone sensitization with weekly scalp DPC. TCRdb passed the RACE reads through MiXCR, listing each CDR3 protein once. The data contain 150,000 to 200,000 distinct CDR3 sequences, 28% of them seen just once; the ten biggest clones take up under 2.5%. Germline lookup yields CDR1 SQVTM and CDR2 ANQGSEA. The CDR3 spans 14 residues. The V end lost 7 bases, the J end lost 4 bases, and 20 bases lay between the germline ends.

The origin of this receptor is a woman aged 18-29 years with alopecia areata. Some clones in this sample may be carry-over from other donors' samples. The source material was whole blood, sampled in connection with sensitization to the hapten diphenylcyclopropenone (DPC). The chain is built from TRBV29-1 and TRBJ2-7, with D tentatively TRBD1 (6 bases). The CDR3 DNA is TGCAGCGCCTGCCCTGGGCCAGGGGTGTACGAGCAGTACTTC. It is translated as CSACPGPGVYEQYF.